A selection of T cell receptor beta chains follows, all from one sample in a study of identifying expanded T cells in peripheral blood. Sequenced by immunoSEQ multiplex PCR; TCRdb stores in-frame clones only, minus some. The data show 95,000 or so clones, with approximately 84% seen just once and 5.6% held by the top ten. What was sequenced was blood. The source of these receptors is a person aged 18-69 years in good health. Both conserved end residues are part of each CDR3. Each record gives: V gene, J gene, CDR3 protein.

V gene: TRBV29-1; J gene: TRBJ1-5; CDR3 protein: CSVGRDGNNQPQHF
V gene: TRBV10-2; J gene: TRBJ1-2; CDR3 protein: CASSESWGANYGYTF
V gene: TRBV2; J gene: TRBJ1-5; CDR3 protein: CASSEWDQPQHF
V gene: TRBV7-3; J gene: TRBJ2-2; CDR3 protein: CASSLAQYTGELFF
V gene: TRBV2; J gene: TRBJ1-2; CDR3 protein: CASSGTGGGYTF
V gene: TRBV9; J gene: TRBJ1-2; CDR3 protein: CASSVGQNYGYTF
V gene: TRBV6-1; J gene: TRBJ2-4; CDR3 protein: CASSAGGLNIQYF
V gene: TRBV29-1; J gene: TRBJ2-2; CDR3 protein: CSVGTGHGELFF
V gene: TRBV29-1; J gene: TRBJ1-2; CDR3 protein: CSAGGDVPGYTF
V gene: TRBV7-9; J gene: TRBJ2-2; CDR3 protein: CASSPLSGGELFF
V gene: TRBV7-9; J gene: TRBJ2-7; CDR3 protein: CASSPKRRATYEQYF
V gene: TRBV29-1; J gene: TRBJ1-1; CDR3 protein: CSGGRGNTEAFF
V gene: TRBV9; J gene: TRBJ2-7; CDR3 protein: CASSVGEGLYEQYF
V gene: TRBV6-5; J gene: TRBJ2-3; CDR3 protein: CASSYTARDTQYF
V gene: TRBV10-2; J gene: TRBJ1-5; CDR3 protein: CASSVVGSDSNQPQHF
V gene: TRBV13; J gene: TRBJ2-5; CDR3 protein: CASSNQDRMETQYF
V gene: TRBV6-5; J gene: TRBJ2-7; CDR3 protein: CASRDRGTYEQYF
V gene: TRBV18; J gene: TRBJ2-6; CDR3 protein: CASSPPGQRLSNSGANVLTF
V gene: TRBV2; J gene: TRBJ2-7; CDR3 protein: CATSRRAGVLDEQYF
V gene: TRBV19; J gene: TRBJ2-2; CDR3 protein: CATTPGQTYTGELFF
V gene: TRBV15; J gene: TRBJ2-1; CDR3 protein: CATSRDAGTGHGNEQFF
V gene: TRBV19; J gene: TRBJ1-1; CDR3 protein: CASRLQGARGTEAFF
V gene: TRBV4-1; J gene: TRBJ2-7; CDR3 protein: CASSQVTSVFEQYF
V gene: TRBV2; J gene: TRBJ2-7; CDR3 protein: CASSVGHEQYF
V gene: TRBV4-3; J gene: TRBJ2-7; CDR3 protein: CASSHSRESPLGQYF
V gene: TRBV2; J gene: TRBJ2-5; CDR3 protein: CASSEALGGNQETQYF
V gene: TRBV27; J gene: TRBJ2-5; CDR3 protein: CASSLFFREGGVQETQYF
V gene: TRBV7-8; J gene: TRBJ1-4; CDR3 protein: CASSLTPGMYEKLFF
V gene: TRBV7-2; J gene: TRBJ1-1; CDR3 protein: CASRLTGGNTEAFF
V gene: TRBV6-1; J gene: TRBJ1-1; CDR3 protein: CASSEMLYTEAFF
V gene: TRBV2; J gene: TRBJ2-3; CDR3 protein: CASSARTGGPDTQYF
V gene: TRBV11-2; J gene: TRBJ1-5; CDR3 protein: CASSLGTANQPQHF
V gene: TRBV7-9; J gene: TRBJ1-2; CDR3 protein: CASSSEDIYGYTF
V gene: TRBV5-4; J gene: TRBJ2-7; CDR3 protein: CASSLQGPTLQYF
V gene: TRBV7-9; J gene: TRBJ1-2; CDR3 protein: CASSLEGRGPNFYGYTF
V gene: TRBV19; J gene: TRBJ1-2; CDR3 protein: CASGPGAYGYTF
V gene: TRBV29-1; J gene: TRBJ1-2; CDR3 protein: CSASVGVAGPIGYTF
V gene: TRBV7-8; J gene: TRBJ1-5; CDR3 protein: CASSQEAGIGQPQHF
V gene: TRBV6-6; J gene: TRBJ2-7; CDR3 protein: CASRIAYEQYF
V gene: TRBV10-3; J gene: TRBJ2-7; CDR3 protein: CAASSTGLSYEQYF
V gene: TRBV18; J gene: TRBJ1-1; CDR3 protein: CASSPRGQSAAFF
V gene: TRBV6-5; J gene: TRBJ1-1; CDR3 protein: CASSYRSRGGTEAFF
V gene: TRBV9; J gene: TRBJ1-3; CDR3 protein: CASSVRGLSGNTIYF
V gene: TRBV7-9; J gene: TRBJ1-6; CDR3 protein: CASSLGSRNSPLHF
V gene: TRBV9; J gene: TRBJ1-1; CDR3 protein: CASSVEDRGGPNTEAFF
V gene: TRBV23-1; J gene: TRBJ2-2; CDR3 protein: CASSQRGISTGELFF
V gene: TRBV7-9; J gene: TRBJ1-1; CDR3 protein: CASSLGNDAEAFF
V gene: TRBV7-6; J gene: TRBJ1-2; CDR3 protein: CASSLIGSNYGYTF
V gene: TRBV4-3; J gene: TRBJ1-5; CDR3 protein: CASSRGLGAGHQPQHF